Described below is a single T cell receptor (beta chain) sequence and its context. Its antigen target is currently unknown. Relative to the germline gene, one junction end is altered; a read error may explain this. The sample contains more than one DNA sequence encoding this CDR3. From its cysteine to its phenylalanine, the CDR3 spans 14 amino acids. The only DNA kept is the CDR3, 42 bases in frame from the first base. In the germline V gene, CDR1 corresponds to SGHDT and CDR2 to YYEEEE. The donors were healthy, HIV-negative adults with no recently reported acute infections or vaccinations. Every donor was a Caucasian adult residing in Nashville, Tennessee, USA. Magnetic negative selection was used to enrich CD4+ T cells, after which naive cells were positively selected on CD45RA and the negative fraction became the memory subset. Blood was obtained by leukapheresis, after which PBMCs were separated by Ficoll-Histopaque density gradient centrifugation and cryopreserved in liquid nitrogen vapor phase. Analytical flow cytometry was used to check the purity and quantity of each magnetically sorted T cell population. Each sorted fraction had its genomic DNA isolated and then quantified by UV absorbance on a Nanodrop 2000c.

These data are taken from a study of shared clonotypes between healthy human individuals (TCRdb year 2020). Study-wide context: The cohort included three men and a couple of women between 18 and 49 years of age. Each donor's leukapheresis produced roughly between roughly 0.85 and 9.5 billion PBMCs. For each donor, three plates each were used for CD4 naive and CD4 memory, two plates were used for CD8 naive, and one plate was used for CD8 memory. Blood TCR repertoires of five healthy adults were deeply sequenced to estimate repertoire size and the extent of clonotype sharing between individuals. Libraries were prepared and TCR repertoires were sequenced by different laboratories using diverse techniques, in order to increase sequencing depth and limit assay-specific biases. General conclusions and limits of the study: Higher generation probabilities were observed for clonotypes shared by all four sorted-subset donors than for non-shared clonotypes. Pairwise subsampling indicated that sequencing depth was expected to affect the degree of clonotype sharing among donors. The small number of donors limited the genetic and exposure-history diversity represented. Incomplete sequencing was indicated by rarefaction of sorted-subset datasets, despite the large sequencing depth. Naive subsets generally had larger estimated clonotype richness than memory subsets did. Sharing across a few donors was observed for around 5% of naive CD4, less than 4% of naive CD8, about 2.3% of memory CD4, and less than 0.45% of memory CD8 clonotypes. Sampling was limited to blood, and TCR repertoires in tissue likely differ from TCR repertoires in blood.

Using the deep immunoSEQ assay, multiplex PCR amplified TCR CDR3 regions from genomic DNA. Extracted genomic DNA from each cell subset was distributed evenly across all wells of several immunoSEQ 96-well plates, and each plate was treated as a replicate. For sorted subsets, approximately 210 ng of genomic DNA, equivalent to 30,000 or so T cell genomes, went into each replicate PCR. The purified libraries were quantified using a Qubit 3.0 fluorometer, sized with a Bioanalyzer 2100, and then quantified again using the KAPA Library Quantification kit. Every immunoSEQ 96-well plate was sequenced on a dedicated single-read 150-cycle Illumina NextSeq 550 flow cell. The published analysis was carried out like this. Because only junctional sequences without quality scores were contained in the immunoSEQ output, filtering matching that applied to full-length reads could not be performed. To assign V/J genes and CDR3, sequences were annotated using PyIR, a Python wrapper for IgBLAST v1.9, with IMGT germline references. Reads with weak V/J assignments (E-value above 1e-6), missing CDR3, stop codons, out-of-frame junctions, or ambiguous translated residues were removed. V3J clonotypes were defined by identical inferred V gene, J gene, and CDR3 amino acid sequence. Percentage overlap between repertoires was calculated by dividing the number of shared unique clonotypes by the size of the smaller repertoire. RTK rarefaction, the Chao1 estimator, and Recon v2.1 estimates of unobserved clonotypes were used to assess repertoire richness. OLGA was used to compute generation probabilities for all TCRbeta clonotypes that the gDNA method yielded from a handful of donors. The immuneACCESS repertoire file appears here via TCRdb, limited to in-frame rearrangements. These files lack a portion of the clones; in checked studies, under half of the deficit traces to unresolved V genes, and the cause of the others is not known. V and J calls and clone size are copied from that table; D and trimming were computed from the DNA. The sample records some 1 million clones, more than 60% of which are singletons. The top ten hold approximately 1.5% of the sample.

This clonotype originated in a man between 18 and 29 years old in good health. Sequenced: memory CD4+ T cells sorted from blood. Sample cell subset or site, as interpreted from the label and publication: CD45RA-negative fraction. This sequence uses TRBV5-6 and TRBJ1-5, with 8 bases matching TRBD1. The DNA is as follows: TGTGCCAGCAGCATTGGACAGGGCAATCAACCCCAGCATTTT. The resulting protein is CASSIGQGNQPQHF. Full variable domain (CDR3 extended with the reference TRBV5-6 and TRBJ1-5 proteins): DAGVTQSPTHLIKTRGQQVTLRCSPKSGHDTVSWYQQALGQGPQFIFQYYEEEERQRGNFPDRFSGHQFPNYSSELNVNALLLGDSALYLCASSIGQGNQPQHFGDGTRLSIL.